This entry lists 8 T cell receptor beta chains sequenced from one sample in a study of T-cell reconstitution after alpha-beta-depleted transplantation in children. Preparation of the TCRbeta library used unique molecular identifiers. In TCRdb, the PCR reads were re-called with MiXCR into one record per CDR3 protein. The repertoire holds about a million distinct CDR3 sequences, with about 29% as singletons. The sample consisted of PBMCs, mostly from graft donor cells, taken 360 days after TCRalphabeta/CD19-depleted stem cell transplant. All receptors derive from a boy in the first two years of life who had a stem cell transplant for SCID, so the T cells may come from the graft donor.

The rearrangement joins TRBV5-1 to TRBJ1-2; maybe TRBD1 (6 bases). The CDR3 totals 16 residues. V lost 5 bases to trimming and J lost 2 bases, with 19 bases between them. The germline V gene has CDR1 SGHRS and CDR2 YFSETQ. In DNA form, the CDR3 reads TGCGCCAGCAGTCAGGGCTACAGGGAGAAGAACTATGGCTACACCTTC. This codes for CASSQGYREKNYGYTF.

J is TRBJ2-7 and V is TRBV12-3 or TRBV12-4, with a weak D call TRBD1 (5 bases). V lost 5 bases and J lost 5, with 22 bases in between. CDR3 length: 16 residues. The CDR3 DNA follows: TGTGCCAGCAGTGCCACGTTACAGGCCCAGGTCGACGAGCAGTACTTC. Its translation: CASSATLQAQVDEQYF.

The chain joins TRBV28 to TRBJ1-2; 7 nucleotides agree with TRBD1. Germline-derived CDR1 and CDR2 are MDHEN and SYDVKM. This CDR3 comprises 13 residues. After removal of 6 bases from V and 5 bases from J, the junction contained 6 bases not matched to a gene. The CDR3 DNA follows: TGTGCCAGCAGGTCCGACAGGGAATATGGCTACACCTTC. It codes for CASRSDREYGYTF.

This chain links TRBV7-2 with TRBJ2-7; D may be TRBD2 (7 bases). The CDR3 has 14 amino acids. The V gene's germline CDR1 is SGHTA and CDR2 FQGNSA. Trimming shortened V by 5 bases and J by 6 bases, and 17 bases separated the two germline ends. In DNA form, the CDR3 reads TGTGCCAGCAGCGAGGAAGGGGGGGAGCGCGAGCAGTACTTC. The encoded protein is CASSEEGGEREQYF.

This clonotype was seen only a few times. This rearrangement joins TRBV5-6 to TRBJ2-1; TRBD2 aligns across 10 bases. The CDR3 consists of 16 residues. The germline gives CDR1 SGHDT, CDR2 YYEEEE. The V and J ends lost 0 bases and 8 bases, in that order; junction bases with no gene match: 8. The CDR3: CASSLGSGGVHDEQFF. DNA of the CDR3: TGTGCCAGCAGCTTGGGCAGCGGGGGGGTGCACGATGAGCAGTTCTTC.

This clonotype appeared a few times. V usage is TRBV20-1 and J usage is TRBJ1-1; a possible D gene is TRBD1 (6 bases). Germline-derived CDR1 and CDR2 are DFQATT and SNEGSKA (reference sequence). The CDR3 contains 15 residues. Trimming removed 5 bases from V and 1 base from J, with 17 bases in between. CDR3: CSAPSRGGANTEAFF. The DNA for the CDR3 is TGCAGTGCTCCTTCCCGGGGGGGCGCGAACACTGAAGCTTTCTTT.

This sequence joins TRBV10-2 and TRBJ1-1; the D is unclear. V lost 4 bases, J lost 8 bases, and 8 bases lay in between. The CDR3 runs to 11 residues. Germline CDR1 and CDR2: WSHSY and SAAADI. DNA of the CDR3: TGCGCCAGCAGTGGACCTCTGGAAGCTTTCTTT. Its translation is CASSGPLEAFF.

The CDR3: CATSKLYAGGWDEQFF. For the CDR3, the DNA is TGTGCCACCAGCAAGTTGTATGCGGGAGGGTGGGATGAGCAGTTCTTC. V and J are TRBV15 and TRBJ2-1, with 9 bases fitting TRBD2. This CDR3 contains 16 residues. Germline V CDR1 and CDR2: LNHNV, YYDKDF (reference sequence). V shed 4 bases, J shed 8 bases, and the junction held 12 bases outside the gene matches.